Sequencing of this TCR beta chain was carried out in a study of blood T cells in healthy people across ages. Whole-study findings and limits: When set beside aged donors, long-lived donors presented more naive CD4+ cells and higher diversity.

This clonotype came up a few times. The target antigen is unknown. V lost 3 bases and J lost 0, with 9 bases in between. Germline V gene data show CDR1 as SGHTA and CDR2 as FQGNSA. This CDR3 contains 14 residues. PCR was performed a second time for about 6 to 12 cycles using a sample-barcoded 5' primer and a J-beta primer mix. TCRdb reprocessed the 5' RACE reads via MiXCR and lists one record per CDR3 protein. Of about 1.7 million distinct CDR3 sequences in the sample, 28% were seen once. The receptor was isolated from a woman between 25 and 40 years old in good health. The sequencing input was blood. This sequence joins TRBV7-2 and TRBJ2-7; D is possibly TRBD2 (5 bases). The CDR3 DNA sequence: TGTGCCAGCAGCTTTAGACTATCCTCCTACGAGCAGTACTTC. Amino acids: CASSFRLSSYEQYF.